This T cell receptor (beta chain) was captured in a study of blood T cell repertoires in COVID-19 (dated by TCRdb to the early 2020s). General notes on the study: Collaborator samples came from the United States, Italy and Spain and covered acute and convalescent phases of COVID-19. The prospective study material was composed of cDNA or gDNA derived from T cells, B-cell-depleted T cells, or PBMCs. Subjects who had been exposed to COVID-19, were actively infected with it, or had recovered from it provided the deeply sampled blood TCRbeta repertoires that made up the dataset. The repertoires were released in a freely available public database meant as a resource for research on the immune response to SARS-CoV-2. The samples were drawn from two sources: the first 160 participants of the ongoing ImmuneRACE study, and fewer than 1,500 subjects contributed by 6 global collaborators. A de-identified subject ID, COVID-19 status, age in years and sex were almost always included in the sample metadata. Where available, HLA class I and class II types were obtained from metadata supplied by the sample provider rather than from assay-based typing.

The CDR3 contains 13 residues, cysteine and phenylalanine counted. Left in the record is the CDR3 DNA by itself, 39 bases read in frame from the first base. Unmatched junction bases come to 5, with V trimmed by 5 bases and J by 6 bases. CDR1 is given as SGHNT and CDR2 as YENEEA, both from the germline V gene. With respect to this clone: Its cognate antigen has yet to be identified. Base-call qualities are not available, and no considerably larger clone is one nucleotide away.

Enrolling through a virtual design, the prospective study's participants ranged in age from about 18 to 100 years and lived across about two dozen United States geographic areas. Cohort assignment in the prospective study relied on participant-reported clinical history from a screening survey and a study questionnaire. Recovered participants in ImmuneRACE Cohort 3 were defined by two consecutive negative NP/OP PCR tests, clearance by a healthcare professional, or resolution of symptoms. Mobile phlebotomists in the prospective study collected whole blood, serum and a nasopharyngeal or oropharyngeal swab from every participant. Participants in the prospective study had the option to provide additional blood draws and questionnaires over a roughly two-month period. Blood samples from the prospective study were shipped frozen or at room temperature prior to DNA extraction. TCRbeta CDR3 regions were amplified from genomic DNA using the immunoSEQ Assay, a bias-controlled multiplex PCR. The authors' pipeline ran thus. Within the assay, amplification of reference gene primers was used to estimate how many nucleated cells each sample contained. To quantify the absolute abundance of each unique TCRbeta CDR3 rearrangement, sequence reads were collapsed and filtered. For each sample, productive Simpson clonality was calculated by taking the square root of Simpson's diversity index across productive rearrangements. What TCRdb holds here is the immuneACCESS table cut down to in-frame rearrangements. Part of the clones is not present; checked against another copy, under half of the missing clones reflect an unresolved V gene, and the others are unexplained. V and J calls and clone size follow that table, whereas D and trimming were derived from the DNA. Within this sample are approximately 300,000 clones, with roughly 85% of them counted one time only. The ten top clones hold around 6% of the sample.

On the study overall, not on this receptor specifically: Clinical and demographic metadata were provided uncurated, with the amount varying by source and participant.

The V and J genes are TRBV11-3 and TRBJ1-1, with 8 bases aligning to TRBD1. The receptor comes from a woman in her 30s who had recovered from COVID-19. The sequencing sample was made of PBMCs or T cells enriched from blood (not recorded which). The nucleotide sequence is TGTGCCAGCAGCCAAGACAGGGGCGCTGAAGCTTTCTTT. Translated, it gives CASSQDRGAEAFF.